A selection of T cell receptor beta chains follows, all from one sample in a study of blood T cell repertoires in COVID-19. Here immunoSEQ multiplex PCR was the method, and the copy in TCRdb shows in-frame clones only, minus some. The sample comprises under 200,000 clones, 82% of which are singletons, and 4% to 6.5% rests with the top ten. Material for sequencing was PBMCs or T cells enriched from blood (not recorded which). The origin of the receptors is a woman aged 55-75 years with acute COVID-19. Each CDR3 is given with its conserved first and last residue. The order of the fields is clone size, J gene, D gene, V gene, CDR3 DNA, CDR3 protein. A D gene is named only where the DNA matches it firmly. A clone size is listed for some rows: how often the clone was seen (once, few, many), or a class if it is expanded.

NA	TRBJ1-1	NA	TRBV10-3	TGTGCCATCAGTGAGCTAGGGGGTCGCACTGAAGCTTTCTTT	CAISELGGRTEAFF
NA	TRBJ1-2	NA	TRBV19	TGTGCCAGTAGTATATCTCCTAACTATGGCTACACCTTC	CASSISPNYGYTF
NA	TRBJ1-1	TRBD1	TRBV28	TGTGCCAGCAGGGGACAGGGGGACACTGAAGCTTTCTTT	CASRGQGDTEAFF
NA	TRBJ2-3	TRBD2	TRBV5-1	TGCGCCAGCAGCTTGAAGGCGGGAGGGAGAACAGATACGCAGTATTTT	CASSLKAGGRTDTQYF
NA	TRBJ2-7	TRBD2	TRBV20-1	TGCAGTGCACAGCGGGACTACGAGCAGTACTTC	CSAQRDYEQYF
few	TRBJ2-2	TRBD2	TRBV19	TGTGCCAGTAGTATAATTCCCCTCTGGGGGGAGGGGAACACCGGGGAGCTGTTTTTT	CASSIIPLWGEGNTGELFF
once	TRBJ1-4	NA	TRBV19	TGTGCCAGTAGTTTGGGGGCGAGCGATGAAAAACTGTTTTTT	CASSLGASDEKLFF
NA	TRBJ1-2	TRBD1	TRBV19	TGTGCCAGTAGTGCCGACAGGGAAGGGCTGTCTAACTATGGCTACACCTTC	CASSADREGLSNYGYTF
NA	TRBJ1-6	NA	TRBV7-6	TGTGCCAGCAGCCAAGACATGGCAGCAAATTCACCCCTCCACTTT	CASSQDMAANSPLHF
once	TRBJ1-1	NA	TRBV6-2/TRBV6-3	TGTGCCAGCAGTTACTCGGATACAGCCCGGGGCACTGAAGCTTTCTTT	CASSYSDTARGTEAFF
NA	TRBJ1-4	TRBD1	TRBV7-6	TGTGCCAGCAGCCAAATCCAGGGGGCATTTCCCGAAAAACTGTTTTTT	CASSQIQGAFPEKLFF
NA	TRBJ1-3	TRBD1	TRBV6-2/TRBV6-3	TGTGCCAGCAGTTTTCAGGGGGCGGACACCATATATTTT	CASSFQGADTIYF
NA	TRBJ1-5	NA	TRBV19	TGTGCCAGTAGTATCTATGAGGGAATGGGCAATCAGCCCCAGCATTTT	CASSIYEGMGNQPQHF
NA	TRBJ2-1	TRBD1	TRBV7-9	TGTGCCAGCAGCGGACAGGGGGACAATGAGCAGTTCTTC	CASSGQGDNEQFF
NA	TRBJ1-1	TRBD1	TRBV30	TGTGCCTGGAGTAACAGGGGGATCACTGAAGCTTTCTTT	CAWSNRGITEAFF
NA	TRBJ1-2	TRBD1	TRBV5-1	TGCGCCAGCAGCAAGGGGACAGTAGATGGCTACACCTTC	CASSKGTVDGYTF
NA	TRBJ1-2	NA	TRBV10-3	TGTGCCATCAGTGAGGGGGGCTTGGGGTCCTATGGCTACACCTTC	CAISEGGLGSYGYTF
NA	TRBJ2-5	TRBD1	TRBV20-1	TGCAGTGCTAGTCAGGGGGCGGGGCAAGAGACCCAGTACTTC	CSASQGAGQETQYF
NA	TRBJ2-5	NA	TRBV30	TGTGCCTGGAGTCCCGGAGAGACCCAGTACTTC	CAWSPGETQYF